What follows is one TCR beta chain and its context. The data stem from a study of blood T cell repertoires in COVID-19. Study information: Specimens from acute and convalescent COVID-19 originated in the United States, Italy and Spain. T cells, B-cell-depleted T cells, or PBMCs supplied cDNA or gDNA.

Some clones are missing from TCRdb's copy, which holds only in-frame ones; the method was immunoSEQ multiplex PCR. The repertoire includes about 140,000 clones, around 80% of them detected once, and less than 4.5% sits in the top ten. The CDR3 has 16 residues. V lost 0 bases, J lost 0 bases, and 12 bases lay in between. Germline CDR1 SGHRS, CDR2 YFSETQ. This receptor was identified in a man aged 60 to 69 with acute or convalescent COVID-19. The chain has TRBV5-1 and TRBJ1-1; the D is unclear. Sequenced material: peripheral blood. The CDR3 DNA is TGCGCCAGCAGCTTGGTGACGGGTCGGGTGAACACTGAAGCTTTCTTT. Amino acid sequence: CASSLVTGRVNTEAFF. Complete variable domain (other parts from reference TRBV5-1 and TRBJ1-1): KAGVTQTPRYLIKTRGQQVTLSCSPISGHRSVSWYQQTPGQGLQFLFEYFSETQRNKGNFPGRFSGRQFSNSRSEMNVSTLELGDSALYLCASSLVTGRVNTEAFFGQGTRLTVV.